One and the same sample provided the 5 T cell receptor beta chains below, sequenced in a study of T cell repertoires in cytomegalovirus infection. These receptors have no known antigen. TCRdb reanalysed the reads using MiXCR and keeps one entry per CDR3 protein. The sample gives fewer than 350,000 distinct CDR3 sequences, 25% to 35% of which show up once; around 18% is in the top ten. Specimen: cultured PBMCs, collected from culture after CMV antigen stimulation. The receptors were sampled from a human donor in good health (CMV status not recorded). Some clones in this sample may be carry-over from other donors' samples.

V is TRBV6-2 or TRBV6-3 and J is TRBJ2-6, with D unresolved. Germline loops: CDR1 MNHEY, CDR2 SVGEGT. The CDR3 is made up of 16 amino acids. V was clipped by 5 bases and J by 0 bases, with 11 bases between them. CDR3 region: CASSPADLSGANVLTF. Here the CDR3 DNA reads TGTGCCAGCAGTCCAGCCGACCTCTCTGGGGCCAACGTCCTGACTTTC.

This clonotype has more than one count but fewer than ten. The J gene is TRBJ1-1, the V gene TRBV4-1; a weak D match, TRBD1 (5 bases). Germline CDR1 and CDR2: MGHRA and YSYEKL. The CDR3 length is 17 residues. V was cut by 2 bases and J by 1 base, with 17 bases left in between. Here the CDR3 DNA reads TGCGCCAGCAGCCAACAGGGACGGCTTACTCCGAACACTGAAGCTTTCTTT. Its protein product is CASSQQGRLTPNTEAFF.

This clonotype has more than one count but fewer than ten. CDR3 nucleotide sequence: TGTGCCACCAGCCGCTCCTGGACAGGGGCAAGCTCCTATAATTCACCCCTCCACTTT. Protein: CATSRSWTGASSYNSPLHF. The chain recombines TRBV19 with TRBJ1-6, with 9 bases identical to TRBD1. Trimming at V came to 10 bases and at J to 0 bases, leaving 16 bases not matched to a gene. Germline CDR1 is LNHDA and CDR2 is SQIVND (reference sequence). This CDR3 is 19 amino acids long.

The V and J genes are TRBV19 and TRBJ2-7; 7 bases line up with TRBD2. Germline V CDR1 and CDR2: LNHDA, SQIVND (reference sequence). The CDR3 is 16 residues long. V shed 10 bases, J shed 3 bases, and the junction held 18 bases outside the gene matches. CDR3 loop: CATTRSRSGMSYEQYF. The CDR3 DNA reads TGTGCCACCACGAGGAGTAGAAGCGGGATGAGCTACGAGCAGTACTTC.

There are a few counts of this clonotype. The J gene is TRBJ2-1, the V gene TRBV7-6; TRBD2 agrees at 9 bases. V trimming: 5 bases; J trimming: 6 bases; junction bases outside the gene matches: 8. Per germline, CDR1 SGHVS and CDR2 FNYEAQ. CDR3 size: 15 residues. CDR3 DNA sequence: TGTGCCAGCAGCCAAAGGGGACTAGCCATCAATGAGCAGTTCTTC. Protein: CASSQRGLAINEQFF.